This TCR beta chain is from a study of blood T cell repertoires in COVID-19. At the level of the study: Whether acute or convalescent, the COVID-19 samples came from the United States, Italy and Spain. PBMCs, B-cell-depleted T cells, or T cells were the source of the cDNA or gDNA that made up the material.

This CDR3 comprises 16 residues. V was trimmed by 2 bases and J by 2 bases, leaving 15 bases between them. Per the germline V gene, CDR1 is LNHDA and CDR2 is SQIVND (reference sequence). Per the original data handling: Scientists estimated how many nucleated cells there were by amplifying reference gene primers. This table comes from immunoSEQ multiplex PCR, and its TCRdb copy is limited to in-frame clones, with some not included. V and J calls and clone size are as listed in that table; D and trimming were resolved from the DNA. The sample has tens of thousands of clones, roughly 82% seen once. Sequencing input: peripheral blood. The source of this sequence is an elderly woman with acute or convalescent COVID-19. V usage is TRBV19 and J usage is TRBJ1-2; possible D gene TRBD1, 5 bases. This CDR3 reads CASSIPFGGTNYGYTF. The CDR3 DNA sequence: TGTGCCAGTAGTATACCCTTCGGGGGGACGAACTATGGCTACACCTTC. Drawing the rest from reference TRBV19 and TRBJ1-2, the complete variable domain is DGGITQSPKYLFRKEGQNVTLSCEQNLNHDAMYWYRQDPGQGLRLIYYSQIVNDFQKGDIAEGYSVSREKKESFPLTVTSAQKNPTAFYLCASSIPFGGTNYGYTFGSGTRLTVV.